The clone carrying this TCR beta chain was seen only a few times. This entry comes from a study of CD8+CD57+ T cells in acquired aplastic anemia. CDR3 and TCR beta VDJ profiling relied on genomic DNA as the template. MiXCR was run by TCRdb on the reads, yielding one entry per CDR3 protein. Among 200,000 to 250,000 distinct CDR3 sequences listed, about a third were seen once. Deletions cut 1 base from V and 7 bases from J, with 5 bases between. CDR3 size: 12 residues. CDR1 is SGHVS, CDR2 FQNEAQ, per germline. The clonotype was recovered from a human donor in good health, serving as a control. The rearrangement links TRBV7-8 to TRBJ2-1; D call uncertain. Source material: sorted CD4+, CD8+, or CD8+CD57+ T cells (not recorded which) from PBMCs. CDR3 nucleotide sequence: TGTGCCAGCAGCTTAGGGTTAAATGAGCAGTTCTTC. Encoded protein: CASSLGLNEQFF.